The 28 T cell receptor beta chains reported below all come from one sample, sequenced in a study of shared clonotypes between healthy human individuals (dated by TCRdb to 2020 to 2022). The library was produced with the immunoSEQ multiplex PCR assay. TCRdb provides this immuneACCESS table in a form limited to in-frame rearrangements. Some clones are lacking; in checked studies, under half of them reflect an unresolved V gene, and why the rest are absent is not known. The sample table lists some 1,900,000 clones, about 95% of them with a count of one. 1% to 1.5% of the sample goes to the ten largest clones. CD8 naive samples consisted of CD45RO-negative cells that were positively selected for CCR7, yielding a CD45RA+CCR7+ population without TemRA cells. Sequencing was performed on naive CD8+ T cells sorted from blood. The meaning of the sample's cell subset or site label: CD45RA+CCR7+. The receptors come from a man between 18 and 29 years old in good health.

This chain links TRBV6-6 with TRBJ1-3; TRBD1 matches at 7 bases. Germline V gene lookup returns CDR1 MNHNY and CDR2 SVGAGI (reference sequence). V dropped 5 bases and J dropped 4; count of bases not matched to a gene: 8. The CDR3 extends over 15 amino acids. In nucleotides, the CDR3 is TGTGCCAGCAGTGGATTCGGACAGGTCGGAAACACCATATATTTT. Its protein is CASSGFGQVGNTIYF.

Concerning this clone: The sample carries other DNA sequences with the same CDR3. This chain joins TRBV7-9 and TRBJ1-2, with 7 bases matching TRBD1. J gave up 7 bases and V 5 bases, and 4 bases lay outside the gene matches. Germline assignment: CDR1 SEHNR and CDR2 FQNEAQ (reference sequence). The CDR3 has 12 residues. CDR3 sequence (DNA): TGTGCCAGCAGCCCGACAGGGTTTGGCTACACCTTC. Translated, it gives CASSPTGFGYTF.

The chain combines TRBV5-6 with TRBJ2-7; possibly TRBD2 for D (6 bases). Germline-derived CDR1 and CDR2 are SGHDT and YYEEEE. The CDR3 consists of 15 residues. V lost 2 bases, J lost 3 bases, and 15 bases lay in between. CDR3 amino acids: CASSLGYQGGYEQYF. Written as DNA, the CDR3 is TGTGCCAGCAGCTTAGGCTACCAGGGAGGCTACGAGCAGTACTTC.

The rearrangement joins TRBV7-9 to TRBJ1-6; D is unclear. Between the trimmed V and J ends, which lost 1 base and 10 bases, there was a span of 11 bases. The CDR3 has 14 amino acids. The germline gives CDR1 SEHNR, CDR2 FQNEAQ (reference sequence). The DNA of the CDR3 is TGTGCCAGCAGCTTAGATGGGAGTGGGTCACCCCTCCACTTT. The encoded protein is CASSLDGSGSPLHF.

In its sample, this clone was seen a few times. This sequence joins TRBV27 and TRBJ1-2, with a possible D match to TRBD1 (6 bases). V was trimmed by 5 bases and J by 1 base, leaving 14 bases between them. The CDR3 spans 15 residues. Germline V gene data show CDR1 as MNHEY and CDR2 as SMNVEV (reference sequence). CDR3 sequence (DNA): TGTGCCAGCAGTATCGTCGGGGGCTTTAACTATGGCTACACCTTC. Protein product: CASSIVGGFNYGYTF.

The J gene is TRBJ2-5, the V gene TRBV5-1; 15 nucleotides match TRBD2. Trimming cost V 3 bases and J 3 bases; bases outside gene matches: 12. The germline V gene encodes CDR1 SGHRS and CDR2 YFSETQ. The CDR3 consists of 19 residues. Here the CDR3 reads CASSWAVGLAGGPKETQYF. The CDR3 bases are TGCGCCAGCAGCTGGGCGGTAGGACTAGCGGGGGGGCCGAAAGAGACCCAGTACTTC.

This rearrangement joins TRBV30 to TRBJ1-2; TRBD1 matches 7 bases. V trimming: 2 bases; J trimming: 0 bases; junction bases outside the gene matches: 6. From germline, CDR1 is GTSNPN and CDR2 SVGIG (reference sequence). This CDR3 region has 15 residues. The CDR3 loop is CAWSYRGIANYGYTF. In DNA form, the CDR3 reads TGTGCCTGGAGTTACAGGGGTATAGCTAACTATGGCTACACCTTC.

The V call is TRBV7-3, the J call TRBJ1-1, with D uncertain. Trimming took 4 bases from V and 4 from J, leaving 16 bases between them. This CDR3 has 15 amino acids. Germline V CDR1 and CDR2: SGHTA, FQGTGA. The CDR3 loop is CASSSLLGVPTEAFF. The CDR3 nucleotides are TGTGCCAGCAGCTCACTACTTGGGGTCCCCACTGAAGCTTTCTTT.

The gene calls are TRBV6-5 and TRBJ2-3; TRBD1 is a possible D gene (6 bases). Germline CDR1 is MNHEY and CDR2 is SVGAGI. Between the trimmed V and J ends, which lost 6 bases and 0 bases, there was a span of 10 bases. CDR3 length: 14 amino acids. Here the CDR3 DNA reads TGTGCCAGCAGCCCCGACAGGAGCACAGATACGCAGTATTTT. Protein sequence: CASSPDRSTDTQYF.

The CDR3 region has the DNA TGTGCCAGCAGTTTCATAGGGTTAGACAATGAGCAGTTCTTC. Residues: CASSFIGLDNEQFF. This rearrangement joins TRBV2 to TRBJ2-1; no definite D call. Trimming cost V 5 bases and J 5 bases, with 13 bases left between them. CDR3 length: 14 residues. Germline assignment: CDR1 SNHLY and CDR2 FYNNEI. Together with reference TRBV2 and TRBJ2-1, the CDR3 gives the full variable domain: EPEVTQTPSHQVTQMGQEVILRCVPISNHLYFYWYRQILGQKVEFLVSFYNNEISEKSEIFDDQFSVERPDGSNFTLKIRSTKLEDSAMYFCASSFIGLDNEQFFGPGTRLTVL.

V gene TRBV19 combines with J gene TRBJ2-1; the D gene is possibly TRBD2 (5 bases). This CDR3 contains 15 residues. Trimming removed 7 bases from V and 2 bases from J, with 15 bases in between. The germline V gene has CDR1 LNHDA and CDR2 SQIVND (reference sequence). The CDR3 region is CASKDWERPYNEQFF. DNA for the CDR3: TGTGCCAGTAAGGATTGGGAGAGACCCTACAATGAGCAGTTCTTC.

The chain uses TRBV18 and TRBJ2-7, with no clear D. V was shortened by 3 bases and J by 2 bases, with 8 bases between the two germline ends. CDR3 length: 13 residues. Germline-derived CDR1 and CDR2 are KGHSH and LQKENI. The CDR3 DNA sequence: TGTGCCAGCTCACCCTGGACCACCTACGAGCAGTACTTC. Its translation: CASSPWTTYEQYF.

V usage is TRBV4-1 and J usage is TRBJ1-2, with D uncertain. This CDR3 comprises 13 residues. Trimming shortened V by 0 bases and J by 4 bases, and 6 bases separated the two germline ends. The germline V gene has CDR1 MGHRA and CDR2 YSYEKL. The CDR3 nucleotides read TGCGCCAGCAGCCAAGACGGTTTCTATGGCTACACCTTC. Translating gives CASSQDGFYGYTF.

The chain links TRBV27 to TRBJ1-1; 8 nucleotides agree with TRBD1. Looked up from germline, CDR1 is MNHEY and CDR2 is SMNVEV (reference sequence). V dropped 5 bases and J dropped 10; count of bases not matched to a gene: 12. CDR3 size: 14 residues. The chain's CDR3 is CASSVQGALSPAFF. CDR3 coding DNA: TGTGCCAGCAGTGTCCAGGGGGCGCTTTCCCCAGCTTTCTTT.

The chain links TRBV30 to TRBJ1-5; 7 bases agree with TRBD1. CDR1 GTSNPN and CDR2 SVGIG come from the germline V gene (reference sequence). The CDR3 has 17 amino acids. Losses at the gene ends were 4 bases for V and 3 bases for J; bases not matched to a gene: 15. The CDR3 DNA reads TGTGCCTGGAATCTTCACCCGAATGACAGGGCCAATCAGCCCCAGCATTTT. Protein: CAWNLHPNDRANQPQHF.

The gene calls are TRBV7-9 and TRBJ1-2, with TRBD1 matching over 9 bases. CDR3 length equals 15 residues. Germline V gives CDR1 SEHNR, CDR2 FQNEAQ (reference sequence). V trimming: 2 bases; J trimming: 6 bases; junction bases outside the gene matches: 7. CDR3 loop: CASSLKDRGTDGYTF. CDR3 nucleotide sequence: TGTGCCAGCAGCTTAAAGGACAGGGGTACGGATGGCTACACCTTC.

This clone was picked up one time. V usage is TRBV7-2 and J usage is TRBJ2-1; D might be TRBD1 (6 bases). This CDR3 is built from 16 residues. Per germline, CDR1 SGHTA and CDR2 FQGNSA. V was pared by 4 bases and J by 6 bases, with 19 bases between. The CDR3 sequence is CASSYRDTYLRNEQFF. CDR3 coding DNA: TGTGCCAGCAGCTACCGGGACACTTATCTTCGCAATGAGCAGTTCTTC.

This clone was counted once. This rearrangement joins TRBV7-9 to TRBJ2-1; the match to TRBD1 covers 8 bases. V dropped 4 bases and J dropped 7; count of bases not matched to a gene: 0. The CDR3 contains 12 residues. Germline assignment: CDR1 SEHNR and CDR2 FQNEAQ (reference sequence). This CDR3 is CASSWTGNEQFF. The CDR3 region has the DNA TGTGCCAGCAGCTGGACAGGGAATGAGCAGTTCTTC.

CDR3 sequence reads: CASSFNVGYEQYF. The CDR3 DNA reads TGTGCCAGCAGCTTTAACGTTGGCTACGAGCAGTACTTC. The chain carries TRBV7-9 and TRBJ2-7; D is unresolved. The V end lost 3 bases, the J end lost 3 bases, and 9 bases lay between the germline ends. This CDR3 comprises 13 residues. CDR1 is SEHNR, CDR2 FQNEAQ, per germline (reference sequence). The entire variable domain, with the rest obtained from reference TRBV7-9 and TRBJ2-7, is as follows: DTGVSQNPRHKITKRGQNVTFRCDPISEHNRLYWYRQTLGQGPEFLTYFQNEAQLEKSRLLSDRFSAERPKGSFSTLEIQRTEQGDSAMYLCASSFNVGYEQYFGPGTRLTVT.

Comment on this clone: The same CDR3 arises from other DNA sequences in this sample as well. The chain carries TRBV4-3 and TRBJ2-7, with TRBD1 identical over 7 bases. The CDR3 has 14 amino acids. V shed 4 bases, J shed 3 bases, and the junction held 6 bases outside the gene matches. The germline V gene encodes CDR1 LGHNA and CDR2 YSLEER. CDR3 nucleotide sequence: TGCGCCAGCAGCCCCGGGACAGCCGACTACGAGCAGTACTTC. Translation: CASSPGTADYEQYF.

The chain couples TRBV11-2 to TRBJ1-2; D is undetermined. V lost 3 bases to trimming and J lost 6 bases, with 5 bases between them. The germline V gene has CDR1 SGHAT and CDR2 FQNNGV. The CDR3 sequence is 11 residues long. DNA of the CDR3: TGTGCCAGCAGCTTTGGCGATGGCTACACCTTC. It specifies CASSFGDGYTF.

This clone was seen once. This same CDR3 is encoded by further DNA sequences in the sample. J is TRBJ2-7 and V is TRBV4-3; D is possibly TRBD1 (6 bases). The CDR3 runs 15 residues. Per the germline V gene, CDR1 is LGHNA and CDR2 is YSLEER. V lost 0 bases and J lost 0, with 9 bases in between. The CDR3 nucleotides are TGCGCCAGCAGCCAAGATCCACAGGGCTCCTACGAGCAGTACTTC. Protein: CASSQDPQGSYEQYF.

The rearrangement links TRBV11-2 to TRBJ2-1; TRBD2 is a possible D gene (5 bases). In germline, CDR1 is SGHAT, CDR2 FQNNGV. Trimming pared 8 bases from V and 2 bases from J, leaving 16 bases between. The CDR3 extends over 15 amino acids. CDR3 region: CASAQLDFPYNEQFF. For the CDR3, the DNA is TGTGCCAGCGCCCAACTAGACTTTCCCTACAATGAGCAGTTCTTC. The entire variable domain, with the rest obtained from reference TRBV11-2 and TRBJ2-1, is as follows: EAGVAQSPRYKIIEKRQSVAFWCNPISGHATLYWYQQILGQGPKLLIQFQNNGVVDDSQLPKDRFSAERLKGVDSTLKIQPAKLEDSAVYLCASAQLDFPYNEQFFGPGTRLTVL.

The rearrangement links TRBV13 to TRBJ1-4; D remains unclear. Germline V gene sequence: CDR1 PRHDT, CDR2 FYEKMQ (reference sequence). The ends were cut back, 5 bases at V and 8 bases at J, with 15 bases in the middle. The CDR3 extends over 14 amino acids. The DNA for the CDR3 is TGTGCCAGCAGCCAACAGAACCCTGCGGAAAAACTGTTTTTT. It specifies CASSQQNPAEKLFF.

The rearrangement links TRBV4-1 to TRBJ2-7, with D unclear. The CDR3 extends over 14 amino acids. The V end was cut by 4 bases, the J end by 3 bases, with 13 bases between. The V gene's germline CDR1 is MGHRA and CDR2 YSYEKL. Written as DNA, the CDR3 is TGCGCCAGCAGCCTAACAGAGACTGACTACGAGCAGTACTTC. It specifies CASSLTETDYEQYF.

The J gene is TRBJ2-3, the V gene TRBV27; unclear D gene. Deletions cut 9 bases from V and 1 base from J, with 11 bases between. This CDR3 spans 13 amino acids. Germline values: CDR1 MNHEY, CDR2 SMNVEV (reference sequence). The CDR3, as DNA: TGTGCCAGTACGAATGGCGGCACAGATACGCAGTATTTT. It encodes CASTNGGTDTQYF.

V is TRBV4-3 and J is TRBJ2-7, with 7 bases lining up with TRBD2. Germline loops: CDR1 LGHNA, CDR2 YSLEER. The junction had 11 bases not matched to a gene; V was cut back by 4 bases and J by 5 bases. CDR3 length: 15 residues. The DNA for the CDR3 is TGCGCCAGCAGCCCCAGGTGGGAGGGCCTCAACGAGCAGTACTTC. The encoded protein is CASSPRWEGLNEQYF.

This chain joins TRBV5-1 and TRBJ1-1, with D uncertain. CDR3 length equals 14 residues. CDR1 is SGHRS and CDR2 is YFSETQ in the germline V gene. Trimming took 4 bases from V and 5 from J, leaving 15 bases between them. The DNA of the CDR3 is TGCGCCAGCAGCACTTGGGAGGCCACTACTGAAGCTTTCTTT. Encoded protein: CASSTWEATTEAFF.